The 26 T cell receptor beta chains in this list originate from one sample, sequenced in a study of blood T cell repertoires in COVID-19. Clones were read by immunoSEQ multiplex PCR, and TCRdb kept only the in-frame ones, dropping some. The sample shows about 200,000 clones, more than 70% of them seen only once. The sample taken for sequencing was PBMCs or T cells enriched from blood (not recorded which). The receptors here all came from a man aged 35 to 55 with acute COVID-19.

This clone showed up just once. The V call is TRBV19, the J call TRBJ2-7, with D perhaps matching TRBD2 (5 bases). Per germline, CDR1 LNHDA and CDR2 SQIVND (reference sequence). The CDR3 is 13 residues long. Trimming took 4 bases from V and 0 from J, leaving 7 bases between them. CDR3 in DNA: TGTGCCAGTAGTACGGGAAGCTCCTACGAGCAGTACTTC. This gives the protein CASSTGSSYEQYF.

As concerns this clone: One end of the junction is discordant with germline, which a read error may explain. V is TRBV5-4 and J is TRBJ2-6; perhaps TRBD1 as D (6 bases). The CDR3 is made up of 16 amino acids. Germline V gene lookup returns CDR1 SGHNT and CDR2 YYREEE (reference sequence). CDR3 in amino acids: CASSLRTDPGSNVLTF. CDR3 DNA sequence: TGTGCCAGCAGCTTAAGGACAGACCCTGGGTCCAACGTCCTGACTTTC.

V usage is TRBV2 and J usage is TRBJ2-7; 7 bases agree with TRBD2. The CDR3 contains 12 residues. V trimming: 7 bases; J trimming: 5 bases; junction bases outside the gene matches: 5. Per the germline V gene, CDR1 is SNHLY and CDR2 is FYNNEI. The CDR3 loop reads CASNRGGHEQYF. CDR3 coding DNA: TGTGCCAGCAATCGGGGAGGGCACGAGCAGTACTTC.

The V call is TRBV2, the J call TRBJ1-2; 7 positions agree with TRBD1. Trimming at V came to 6 bases and at J to 8 bases, leaving 6 bases not matched to a gene. There are 12 residues in the CDR3. Germline assignment: CDR1 SNHLY and CDR2 FYNNEI. The CDR3 is CASRAGTVGYTF. The CDR3, as DNA: TGTGCCAGCAGAGCCGGGACAGTGGGCTACACCTTC.

The J gene is TRBJ1-5, the V gene TRBV5-1, with 9 positions matching TRBD1. This CDR3 has 18 residues. Germline values: CDR1 SGHRS, CDR2 YFSETQ. Unmatched junction bases numbered 7, after V lost 0 bases and J lost 0 bases. The CDR3 region is CASSLGFRTGDSNQPQHF. CDR3 sequence (DNA): TGCGCCAGCAGCTTGGGTTTTCGGACAGGGGATAGCAATCAGCCCCAGCATTTT.

This sequence joins TRBV12-3 or TRBV12-4 and TRBJ2-7; a possible D gene is TRBD2 (5 bases). With 3 bases removed from V and 4 bases from J, the gap between germline ends came to 10 bases. The CDR3 runs 13 residues. The CDR3 coding sequence is TGTGCCAGCAGTTTTGGAGCGGTTTACGAGCAGTACTTC. Translating gives CASSFGAVYEQYF.

The chain links TRBV11-2 to TRBJ2-4; D may be TRBD2 (6 bases). In germline, CDR1 is SGHAT, CDR2 FQNNGV. Trimming pared 4 bases from V and 5 bases from J, leaving 15 bases between. The CDR3 totals 15 residues. Written as DNA, the CDR3 is TGTGCCAGCAGCTCCCCGGGACTGCCTCAAAACATTCAGTACTTC. Translated: CASSSPGLPQNIQYF.

The chain combines TRBV14 with TRBJ2-1; D is perhaps TRBD2 (6 bases). The CDR3 contains 13 residues. Trimming stripped 3 bases from V and 7 bases from J, with 10 bases between. Germline-derived CDR1 and CDR2 are SGHDN and FVKESK. The CDR3 DNA follows: TGTGCCAGCAGCCACGGAGGGTTGAATGAGCAGTTCTTC. It is translated as CASSHGGLNEQFF.

V is TRBV4-1 and J is TRBJ1-1; possibly TRBD1 for D (5 bases). Germline V gene lookup returns CDR1 MGHRA and CDR2 YSYEKL. CDR3 length: 14 amino acids. V shed 5 bases and J shed 0 bases, with 10 bases lying between them. The CDR3: CASSYGGLNTEAFF. Written as DNA, the CDR3 is TGCGCCAGCAGCTACGGGGGTTTGAACACTGAAGCTTTCTTT.

The chain couples TRBV10-3 to TRBJ1-4; 8 nucleotides agree with TRBD1. CDR1 is ENHRY, CDR2 SYGVKD, per germline. This CDR3 has 16 amino acids. The V gene end was trimmed by 0 bases and the J gene end by 8 bases; junction bases not matched to a gene: 8. CDR3 in amino acids: CAISESKTGAEEKLFF. The DNA for the CDR3 is TGTGCCATCAGTGAGTCGAAGACAGGGGCAGAGGAAAAACTGTTTTTT.

The chain carries TRBV5-1 and TRBJ2-2; no firm D call. The germline gives CDR1 SGHRS, CDR2 YFSETQ. The CDR3 loop spans 16 amino acids. V was clipped by 0 bases and J by 0 bases, with 9 bases between them. CDR3 DNA sequence: TGCGCCAGCAGCTTGGAAAGTGCAGCGAACACCGGGGAGCTGTTTTTT. Its translation: CASSLESAANTGELFF.

This clone was detected only once. The J gene is TRBJ2-1, the V gene TRBV6-2 or TRBV6-3, with D uncertain. The germline V gene has CDR1 MNHEY and CDR2 SVGEGT. The CDR3 runs to 14 residues. V lost 2 bases and J lost 9, with 14 bases in between. CDR3 amino acids: CASSYTSGATEQFF. In DNA form, the CDR3 reads TGTGCCAGCAGTTACACTTCCGGAGCCACTGAGCAGTTCTTC.

CDR3 nucleotides: TGTGCCAGCAGCTTAGATGTGGCAGTGAACACCGGGGAGCTGTTTTTT. Translation: CASSLDVAVNTGELFF. The V call is TRBV11-2, the J call TRBJ2-2; no clear D gene. The V gene lost 0 bases and the J gene lost 1 base, with 9 bases spanning the gap. Germline loops: CDR1 SGHAT, CDR2 FQNNGV. The CDR3 extends over 16 amino acids.

CDR3 in DNA: TGTGCCAGCGATAGGGGCGGACCCGACACTGAAGCTTTCTTT. It encodes CASDRGGPDTEAFF. The chain links TRBV2 to TRBJ1-1; weak D call: TRBD1 (5 bases). In germline, CDR1 is SNHLY, CDR2 FYNNEI. The V and J ends lost 8 bases and 3 bases respectively, with 16 bases between them. The CDR3 contains 14 residues. The full variable domain, its missing parts supplied by reference TRBV2 and TRBJ1-1, is EPEVTQTPSHQVTQMGQEVILRCVPISNHLYFYWYRQILGQKVEFLVSFYNNEISEKSEIFDDQFSVERPDGSNFTLKIRSTKLEDSAMYFCASDRGGPDTEAFFGQGTRLTVV.

This clone was picked up a small number of times. J is TRBJ2-7 and V is TRBV10-1; the match to TRBD1 covers 8 bases. CDR3 length: 15 residues. The germline V gene has CDR1 WNHNN and CDR2 SYGVQD (reference sequence). V lost 0 bases and J lost 4; bases outside the gene matches: 5. In nucleotides, the CDR3 is TGCGCCAGCAGTGAGTCGGGACAGGACCCGTACGAGCAGTACTTC. This codes for CASSESGQDPYEQYF.

The chain recombines TRBV10-3 with TRBJ2-5; D may be TRBD1 (6 bases). The V end lost 4 bases, the J end lost 6 bases, and 21 bases lay between the germline ends. The length of the CDR3 is 16 residues. Looked up from germline, CDR1 is ENHRY and CDR2 is SYGVKD. CDR3 protein: CAISGRTVPSIQTQYF. CDR3 nucleotide sequence: TGTGCCATCAGTGGGAGGACAGTCCCTAGCATTCAGACCCAGTACTTC.

V usage is TRBV9 and J usage is TRBJ2-1; possibly TRBD1 for D (5 bases). The CDR3 is 13 residues long. The V and J ends lost 3 bases and 2 bases respectively, with 6 bases between them. Per germline, CDR1 SGDLS and CDR2 YYNGEE. CDR3 coding DNA: TGTGCCAGCAGCGAGGGGACCTACAATGAGCAGTTCTTC. It translates to CASSEGTYNEQFF.

The CDR3 DNA sequence: TGTGCCAGCAGCTCGTCTACAGGGTTTTGGGGCGAGCAGTACTTC. This codes for CASSSSTGFWGEQYF. V is TRBV5-6 and J is TRBJ2-7, with D possibly matching TRBD1 (6 bases). V gave up 3 bases and J gave up 6 bases, with 19 bases separating them. The germline CDR1 and CDR2 sequences are SGHDT and YYEEEE. This CDR3 has 15 residues.

The V gene is TRBV28, the J gene TRBJ2-3; D may be TRBD2 (5 bases). V was clipped by 2 bases and J by 0 bases, with 6 bases between them. Germline V gives CDR1 MDHEN, CDR2 SYDVKM. The CDR3 totals 14 residues. The CDR3 nucleotides are TGTGCCAGCAGTTTAGAGGGCAGCACAGATACGCAGTATTTT. Its translation: CASSLEGSTDTQYF.

The chain couples TRBV4-3 to TRBJ1-1, with TRBD1 matching over 9 bases. CDR3 length equals 15 residues. Per germline, CDR1 LGHNA and CDR2 YSLEER. Trimming at V came to 4 bases and at J to 1 base, leaving 4 bases not matched to a gene. CDR3 sequence reads: CASSPGDRENTEAFF. The CDR3 DNA follows: TGCGCCAGCAGCCCAGGGGACAGGGAGAACACTGAAGCTTTCTTT.

The chain is built from TRBV30 and TRBJ1-4; the match to TRBD1 covers 9 bases. Germline V CDR1 and CDR2: GTSNPN, SVGIG (reference sequence). The V segment lost 5 bases and the J segment 2 bases; nucleotides outside the gene matches: 6. CDR3 length: 15 amino acids. In DNA, the CDR3 is TGTGCCTGGGGTAGGACAGGGGTCACTAATGAAAAACTGTTTTTT. This translates into CAWGRTGVTNEKLFF.

The chain carries TRBV14 and TRBJ1-2; D is ambiguous. V dropped 2 bases and J dropped 5 bases, with 9 bases sitting between them. Germline V gene data show CDR1 as SGHDN and CDR2 as FVKESK. This CDR3 contains 13 residues. The CDR3 reads CASSQPGRYGYTF. The CDR3 bases are TGTGCCAGCAGCCAACCAGGTCGATATGGCTACACCTTC.

This clone was counted only a few times. The chain couples TRBV7-9 to TRBJ2-2; a weak D match, TRBD2 (6 bases). V lost 2 bases and J lost 1, with 8 bases in between. The CDR3 contains 15 residues. The germline V gene encodes CDR1 SEHNR and CDR2 FQNEAQ (reference sequence). The CDR3 DNA follows: TGTGCCAGCAGCTTATTGGGGGGGAACACCGGGGAGCTGTTTTTT. Translating gives CASSLLGGNTGELFF.

The chain couples TRBV27 to TRBJ1-6; 9 nucleotides match TRBD1. Trimming cost V 6 bases and J 9 bases; bases outside gene matches: 3. This CDR3 spans 13 amino acids. Germline values: CDR1 MNHEY, CDR2 SMNVEV (reference sequence). The CDR3 region is CASSGTGLSPLHF. The CDR3 DNA sequence: TGTGCCAGCAGCGGGACAGGGCTTTCACCCCTCCACTTT.

The chain couples TRBV6-2 or TRBV6-3 to TRBJ1-5; D may be TRBD1 (5 bases). Trimming removed 5 bases at V and 6 bases at J, with 14 bases between. CDR1 and CDR2 from the germline V gene are MNHEY and SVGEGT. The CDR3 contains 14 residues. The CDR3 here is CASSQTVASQPQHF. The CDR3, as DNA: TGTGCCAGCAGTCAGACAGTTGCTAGTCAGCCCCAGCATTTT.

The chain carries TRBV5-4 and TRBJ2-2; D is perhaps TRBD1 (6 bases). The V end lost 8 bases, the J end lost 2 bases, and 16 bases lay between the germline ends. CDR1 and CDR2 from the germline V gene are SGHNT and YYREEE (reference sequence). This CDR3 is 15 amino acids long. The CDR3 region is CASKDSTFNTGELFF. CDR3 nucleotide sequence: TGTGCCAGTAAGGACAGCACTTTTAACACCGGGGAGCTGTTTTTT.